This TCR beta chain was identified during a study of blood T cell repertoires in COVID-19. Background on the study: Both acute and convalescent COVID-19 samples were obtained from the United States, Italy and Spain.

In the authors' workflow: Cell counts per sample came from amplifying reference gene primers. Sequencing was performed with immunoSEQ multiplex PCR; in TCRdb, only in-frame clones are kept and a portion is missing. The V and J calls and clone size are taken from that table; D and trimming were inferred from the DNA. The data show some 390,000 clones, about 89% seen once. Followed longitudinally, the Seattle patients had been enrolled during active infection. V was trimmed by 6 bases and J by 6 bases, leaving 14 bases between them. The CDR3 length is 13 residues. CDR1 is SQVTM, CDR2 ANQGSEA, per germline.

The rearrangement joins TRBV29-1 to TRBJ2-2, with TRBD2 as a possible D gene (6 bases). The sample taken for sequencing was peripheral blood. The sequence derives from a woman in her sixties with COVID-19, enrolled during active disease. The CDR3 DNA follows: TGCAGCGTCCACTCGGGGGTCTCCGGGGAGCTGTTTTTT. This translates into CSVHSGVSGELFF.